This T cell receptor (beta chain) was sequenced for a study of blood T cell repertoires in COVID-19. Background on the study: Samples representing acute and convalescent COVID-19 were sourced from the United States, Italy and Spain.

This clone has a handful of counts. Authors' data handling: Researchers report that nucleated cell counts were estimated from reference gene primer amplification. TCRdb's copy holds only in-frame clones and misses some; the assay was immunoSEQ multiplex PCR. V and J calls plus clone size are reproduced from that table; the DNA served to infer D and trimming. Of about 150,000 clones listed, around 85% are singletons. The CDR3 has 15 residues. With 1 base removed from V and 4 bases from J, the gap between germline ends came to 13 bases. Germline V lookup: CDR1 SGHDN, CDR2 FVKESK. This rearrangement joins TRBV14 to TRBJ1-2; no definite D call. The sequenced sample was peripheral blood. The receptor comes from a man in his sixties with COVID-19, enrolled during active disease. Here the CDR3 DNA reads TGTGCCAGCAGCCAAGCAAGGTCAGGCTTCTATGGCTACACCTTC. Its translation is CASSQARSGFYGYTF.